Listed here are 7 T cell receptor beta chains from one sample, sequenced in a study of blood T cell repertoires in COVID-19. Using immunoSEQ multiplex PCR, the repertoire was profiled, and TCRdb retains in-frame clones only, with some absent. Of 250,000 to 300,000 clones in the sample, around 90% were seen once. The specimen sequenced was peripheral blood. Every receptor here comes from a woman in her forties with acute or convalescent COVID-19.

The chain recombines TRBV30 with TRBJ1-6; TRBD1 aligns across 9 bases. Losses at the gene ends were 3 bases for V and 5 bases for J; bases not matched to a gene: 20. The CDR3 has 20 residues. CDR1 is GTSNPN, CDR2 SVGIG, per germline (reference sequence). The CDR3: CAWSSRPGTGSHGNNSPLHF. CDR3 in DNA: TGTGCCTGGAGCTCCCGTCCCGGGACAGGGTCTCATGGAAATAATTCACCCCTCCACTTT.

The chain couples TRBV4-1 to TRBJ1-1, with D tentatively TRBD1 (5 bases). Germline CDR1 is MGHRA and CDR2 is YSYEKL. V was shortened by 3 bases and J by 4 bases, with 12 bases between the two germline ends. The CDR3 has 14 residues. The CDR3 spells CASSHPGRGTEAFF. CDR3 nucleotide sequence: TGCGCCAGCAGCCACCCAGGGAGGGGCACTGAAGCTTTCTTT.

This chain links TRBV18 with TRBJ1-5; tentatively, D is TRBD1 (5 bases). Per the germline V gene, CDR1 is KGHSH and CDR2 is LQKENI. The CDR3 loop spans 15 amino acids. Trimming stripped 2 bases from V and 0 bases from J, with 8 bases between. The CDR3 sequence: CASSPWGNSNQPQHF. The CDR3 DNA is TGTGCCAGCTCACCATGGGGCAATAGCAATCAGCCCCAGCATTTT.

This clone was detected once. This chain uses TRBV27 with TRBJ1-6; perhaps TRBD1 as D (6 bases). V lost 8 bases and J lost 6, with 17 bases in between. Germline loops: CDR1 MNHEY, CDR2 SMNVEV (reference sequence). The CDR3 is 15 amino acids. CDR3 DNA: TGTGCCAGCGTACCAGGGCAGGGGATTAATTCACCCCTCCACTTT. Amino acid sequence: CASVPGQGINSPLHF.

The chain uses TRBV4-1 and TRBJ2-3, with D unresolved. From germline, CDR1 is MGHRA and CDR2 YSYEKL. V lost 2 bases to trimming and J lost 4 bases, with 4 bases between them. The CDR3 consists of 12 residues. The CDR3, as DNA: TGCGCCAGCAGCCAACGGGCAGATACGCAGTATTTT. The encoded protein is CASSQRADTQYF.

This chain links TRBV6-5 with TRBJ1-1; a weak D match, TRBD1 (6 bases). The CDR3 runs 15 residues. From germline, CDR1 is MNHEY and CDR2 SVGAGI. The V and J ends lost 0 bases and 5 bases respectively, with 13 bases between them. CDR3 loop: CASSYSKAGATEAFF. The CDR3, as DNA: TGTGCCAGCAGTTACTCGAAGGCAGGGGCAACTGAAGCTTTCTTT.

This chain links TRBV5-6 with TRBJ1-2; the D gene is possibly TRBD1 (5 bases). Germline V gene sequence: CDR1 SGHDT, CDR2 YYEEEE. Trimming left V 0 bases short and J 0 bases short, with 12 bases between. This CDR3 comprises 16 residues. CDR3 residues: CASSLAPTGANYGYTF. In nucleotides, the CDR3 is TGTGCCAGCAGCTTGGCTCCAACAGGCGCTAACTATGGCTACACCTTC.